One and the same sample provided the 3 T cell receptor beta chains below, sequenced in a study of shared clonotypes between healthy human individuals. Profiled with immunoSEQ multiplex PCR; TCRdb holds only in-frame clones, not every one. The sample yields roughly 1.5 million clones, 95% to 99% seen once. The source material was naive CD4+ T cells sorted from blood. Regarding subset: CD45RA+ positively selected. The receptors originated from a man aged 30 to 39 in good health.

The V and J genes are TRBV12-5 and TRBJ2-3; D possibly matches TRBD1 or TRBD2 (5 bases each). CDR3 length equals 16 residues. Trimming pared 1 base from V and 4 bases from J, leaving 15 bases between. Germline V gives CDR1 LGHNT, CDR2 FRNRAP. The CDR3 sequence is CASGLGLKGSADTQYF. CDR3 DNA sequence: TGTGCTAGTGGTTTGGGACTGAAGGGGAGTGCAGATACGCAGTATTTT.

The chain joins TRBV5-6 to TRBJ1-5; a weak D match, TRBD1 (6 bases). CDR1 SGHDT and CDR2 YYEEEE come from the germline V gene. CDR3 length equals 15 residues. Trimming pared 5 bases from V and 2 bases from J, leaving 14 bases between. The CDR3 here is CASRYARQGNQPQHF. The CDR3 DNA follows: TGTGCCAGCAGATATGCTAGACAGGGCAATCAGCCCCAGCATTTT.

The chain has TRBV7-9 and TRBJ2-2; D gene unclear. CDR3 length: 13 amino acids. Germline V CDR1 and CDR2: SEHNR, FQNEAQ (reference sequence). Between the trimmed V and J ends, which lost 3 bases and 8 bases, there was a span of 10 bases. This chain's CDR3 is CASSLLLRGELFF. The DNA for the CDR3 is TGTGCCAGCAGCTTGTTACTTAGGGGGGAGCTGTTTTTT.